Below are 12 T cell receptor beta chains sequenced from a single sample in a study of CD8 T cells in ankylosing spondylitis. TCRdb called the 5' RACE reads again in MiXCR, with one record for every CDR3 protein. The sample has under 150,000 distinct CDR3 sequences; roughly 15% are singletons. Sequenced sample: blood, either unsorted or a sorted T cell fraction (not recorded which). These receptor sequences come from a female donor with ankylosing spondylitis or in good health (not recorded which).

The chain uses TRBV3-1 and TRBJ2-2, with 11 positions matching TRBD2. The CDR3 has 18 residues. The J segment lost 8 bases and the V segment lost 8 bases, leaving 19 bases of the junction unmatched. The germline V gene encodes CDR1 LGHDT and CDR2 YNNKEL (reference sequence). CDR3 nucleotide sequence: TGTGCCAGCTGCCCCTTCTCCACTAGCGGGGGACTCTCTGGGGAGCTGTTTTTT. This gives the protein CASCPFSTSGGLSGELFF. Full variable domain (outside the CDR3, taken from reference TRBV3-1 and TRBJ2-2): DTAVSQTPKYLVTQMGNDKSIKCEQNLGHDTMYWYKQDSKKFLKIMFSYNNKELIINETVPNRFSPKSPDKAHLNLHINSLELGDSAVYFCASCPFSTSGGLSGELFFGEGSRLTVL.

V and J are TRBV18 and TRBJ2-6, with unresolved D. V was pared by 0 bases and J by 0 bases, with 15 bases between. Germline V CDR1 and CDR2: KGHSH, LQKENI. This CDR3 spans 19 amino acids. The CDR3 DNA reads TGTGCCAGCTCACCACCTACGGCCGGATTCATCTCTGGGGCCAACGTCCTGACTTTC. Translated: CASSPPTAGFISGANVLTF.

The J gene is TRBJ2-5, the V gene TRBV5-3, with 7 nucleotides matching TRBD1. TRBV5-3 is an ORF; its function is uncertain. With V trimmed by 9 bases and J by 0 bases, 14 bases remained unmatched. The CDR3 totals 16 residues. CDR3 in amino acids: CATSGPGTVYQETQYF. The CDR3 nucleotides read TGTGCCACCTCAGGGCCCGGGACAGTGTACCAAGAGACCCAGTACTTC.

For this clonotype: At one end the junction does not follow the germline gene, possibly because of a read error. The chain has TRBV7-9 and TRBJ2-1; D gene uncertain. Germline loops: CDR1 SEHNR, CDR2 FQNEAQ (reference sequence). The CDR3 runs 13 residues. The DNA of the CDR3 is TGTGCCAGCAGCTTAGCTTCTTACAATGGGCAGTTCTTC. This codes for CASSLASYNGQFF.

The chain is built from TRBV6-1 and TRBJ1-5; D possibly corresponds to TRBD1 (5 bases). The CDR3 is 18 amino acids. Trimming cost V 5 bases and J 1 base, with 21 bases left between them. Germline values: CDR1 MNHNS, CDR2 SASEGT. CDR3 in DNA: TGTGCCAGCAGTCCCCAGGGCCGGGGTACGGGGAGCAATCAGCCCCAGCATTTT. Translated, it gives CASSPQGRGTGSNQPQHF.

This clonotype was counted many times. This chain uses TRBV6-2 or TRBV6-3 with TRBJ1-5; weak D call: TRBD1 (5 bases). CDR3 size: 15 residues. Germline V gene data show CDR1 as MNHEY and CDR2 as SVGEGT. V was pared by 0 bases and J by 7 bases, with 13 bases between. The CDR3 DNA follows: TGTGCCAGCAGTTACTCCCAAAGGGGCGGGCAGCCCCAGCATTTT. Translating gives CASSYSQRGGQPQHF.

This clonotype was counted between two and nine times. V usage is TRBV5-1 and J usage is TRBJ2-6; tentatively, D is TRBD1 or TRBD2 (5 bases each). The CDR3 extends over 19 amino acids. CDR1 and CDR2 from the germline V gene are SGHRS and YFSETQ. V was shortened by 4 bases and J by 0 bases, with 20 bases between the two germline ends. The CDR3 loop is CASSPDNWGISSGANVLTF. The CDR3 nucleotides are TGCGCCAGCAGCCCCGACAATTGGGGGATTTCCTCTGGGGCCAACGTCCTGACTTTC.

The rearrangement uses TRBV20-1 and TRBJ1-6; D may be TRBD1 (5 bases). The length of the CDR3 is 14 residues. In germline, CDR1 is DFQATT, CDR2 SNEGSKA (reference sequence). V lost 0 bases to trimming and J lost 4 bases, with 7 bases between them. This CDR3 is CSAREGPYNSPLHF. CDR3 DNA sequence: TGCAGTGCTAGAGAGGGACCTTATAATTCACCCCTCCACTTT.

This clonotype came up a few times. The chain joins TRBV21-1 to TRBJ2-3; the DNA was not compared with TRBD1, the D call given in the table. TRBV21-1 has pseudogene status. This CDR3 is built from 16 residues. The CDR3 protein is CASSNKAQEHTDTQYF. In DNA, the CDR3 is TGTGCCAGCAGCAACAAGGCGCAGGAGCACACAGATACGCAGTATTTT.

Concerning this clonotype: A junction boundary mismatches the germline segment, possibly from a read error. This sequence joins TRBV27 and TRBJ2-4, with TRBD2 as a possible D gene (5 bases). The CDR3 length is 16 residues. Per germline, CDR1 MNHEY and CDR2 SMNVEV (reference sequence). CDR3 coding DNA: TGTGCCGGCAGTTTAGCGCCCGGTCGGGCCAAAAACATTCAGTACTTC. This sequence encodes CAGSLAPGRAKNIQYF.

In regard to this clonotype: Sequence at one end of the junction differs from germline and may be a read error. This chain uses TRBV24-1 with TRBJ2-5; 7 bases fit TRBD2. The CDR3 is 12 amino acids. Germline V lookup: CDR1 KGHDR, CDR2 SFDVKD. The CDR3 nucleotides read TGTGCCGCCAGCGGGGAGCAAGAGACCCAGTACTTC. It translates to CAASGEQETQYF.

This clonotype occurred a few times. The CDR3 nucleotides are TGTGCCAGCAGGGGCGGACAATCCTCCACTGAAGCTTTCTTT. The encoded protein is CASRGGQSSTEAFF. The rearrangement joins TRBV12-3 or TRBV12-4 to TRBJ1-1, with D possibly being TRBD1 (5 bases). The germline V and J ends were trimmed by 6 bases and 4 bases, with 15 bases remaining between them. The CDR3 contains 14 residues.